This T cell receptor beta chain was recovered during a study of T cell repertoires and Cas9 in healthy adults. Study-level information: SpCas9-reactive CD4 and CD8 T cells were characterized for potency, cytotoxicity and lineage. Study observations and caveats: Reportedly, SpCas9-reactive effector T cell proliferation and function were mitigated by SpCas9-reactive Tregs in vitro.

Sequencing used immunoSEQ multiplex PCR; TCRdb keeps in-frame clones, though not all of them. The sample contains approximately 22,000 clones, roughly 90% of which appear only once. The V gene lost 7 bases and the J gene lost 1 base, with 15 bases spanning the gap. Germline CDR1 and CDR2: MDHEN and SYDVKM. This CDR3 has 15 amino acids. Details on this clone: The antigen is not known.

The TCR was taken from a human donor in good health. The V and J genes are TRBV28 and TRBJ2-3; D remains ambiguous. The sequenced sample was CD4+ effector T cells (CD127+, CD25-, CD137-, CD154-) from PBMCs; culture status not recorded. The CDR3 DNA is TGTGCCAGCACCCCCGTGAGAAGGGGCACAGATACGCAGTATTTT. Its translation is CASTPVRRGTDTQYF.